These 20 T cell receptor beta chains share one sample of origin, sequenced in a study of blood T cell repertoires in COVID-19. TCRdb's copy holds only in-frame clones and misses some; the assay was immunoSEQ multiplex PCR. The data show 150,000 to 180,000 clones, over 65% seen once. The sample comprised peripheral blood. All receptors come from a man older than 75 with acute or convalescent COVID-19.

CDR3: CASSLRLQVIRWYV. In nucleotides, the CDR3 is TGTGCCAGCAGTTTAAGGCTCCAGGTCATTCGGTGGTACGTC. The chain links TRBV28 to TRBJ2-7; the D is unclear. Trimming cost V 2 bases and J 12 bases, with 20 bases left between them. Germline loops: CDR1 MDHEN, CDR2 SYDVKM. The CDR3 runs 14 residues.

The gene calls are TRBV5-1 and TRBJ1-4; D possibly corresponds to TRBD1 (5 bases). V lost 0 bases, J lost 0 bases, and 6 bases lay in between. The germline gives CDR1 SGHRS, CDR2 YFSETQ. CDR3 length equals 15 residues. The CDR3 DNA follows: TGCGCCAGCAGCTTGGGACAGACAACTAATGAAAAACTGTTTTTT. It encodes CASSLGQTTNEKLFF.

The V call is TRBV19, the J call TRBJ2-2, with D possibly matching TRBD1 (6 bases). Germline V gene sequence: CDR1 LNHDA, CDR2 SQIVND (reference sequence). The CDR3 length is 19 residues. Trimming cost V 2 bases and J 2 bases, with 21 bases left between them. The CDR3 sequence is CASSIPYVFWDTNTGELFF. The DNA of the CDR3 is TGTGCCAGTAGTATACCATATGTCTTTTGGGACACCAACACCGGGGAGCTGTTTTTT. Full variable domain (rest looked up from reference TRBV19 and TRBJ2-2): DGGITQSPKYLFRKEGQNVTLSCEQNLNHDAMYWYRQDPGQGLRLIYYSQIVNDFQKGDIAEGYSVSREKKESFPLTVTSAQKNPTAFYLCASSIPYVFWDTNTGELFFGEGSRLTVL.

The V gene is TRBV23-1, the J gene TRBJ2-3, with 8 bases that match TRBD1. TRBV23-1 is sorted into the ORF group, with uncertain function. The V gene end was trimmed by 7 bases and the J gene end by 4 bases; junction bases not matched to a gene: 16. This CDR3 has 17 amino acids. The CDR3: CASTFNSAGTGPDTQYF. CDR3 sequence (DNA): TGCGCCAGCACATTCAATTCCGCGGGGACAGGACCAGATACGCAGTATTTT.

The J gene is TRBJ1-1, the V gene TRBV7-9; a possible D gene is TRBD1 (5 bases). V was trimmed by 10 bases and J by 4 bases, leaving 19 bases between them. This CDR3 has 14 amino acids. The germline gives CDR1 SEHNR, CDR2 FQNEAQ (reference sequence). CDR3 coding DNA: TGTGCCATAGGGGCACCTATTTCGAGCACTGAAGCTTTCTTT. Translated, it gives CAIGAPISSTEAFF.

The chain combines TRBV6-2 or TRBV6-3 with TRBJ2-7; no clear D gene. CDR3 length equals 14 residues. With 0 bases removed from V and 6 bases from J, the gap between germline ends came to 12 bases. From germline, CDR1 is MNHEY and CDR2 SVGEGT. The CDR3 nucleotides are TGTGCCAGCAGTTACTCTTCAGGTGCCCTCGAGCAGTACTTC. Protein product: CASSYSSGALEQYF.

V and J are TRBV18 and TRBJ1-1; 10 bases map to TRBD1. The CDR3 sequence is 14 residues long. The V and J ends lost 3 bases and 7 bases, in that order; junction bases with no gene match: 5. Germline V CDR1 and CDR2: KGHSH, LQKENI. DNA for the CDR3: TGTGCCAGCTCACCCGGGGACAGGGGTATTGAAGCTTTCTTT. Protein sequence: CASSPGDRGIEAFF.

The J gene is TRBJ2-5, the V gene TRBV28; 9 bases are shared with TRBD1. The CDR3 length is 14 residues. With 5 bases clipped from V and 5 bases from J, the junction kept 6 bases outside the gene matches. The germline V gene encodes CDR1 MDHEN and CDR2 SYDVKM. The CDR3 DNA sequence: TGTGCCAGCAGTCCGGGGACAGGGCGGGAGACCCAGTACTTC. It specifies CASSPGTGRETQYF.

The chain uses TRBV5-1 and TRBJ2-7, with TRBD2 matching over 7 bases. Trimming at V came to 4 bases and at J to 6 bases, leaving 13 bases not matched to a gene. CDR1 and CDR2 from the germline V gene are SGHRS and YFSETQ. CDR3 length: 15 residues. CDR3 amino acids: CASSPLTSAASEQYF. The CDR3 DNA follows: TGCGCCAGCAGCCCCCTAACTAGCGCCGCCTCCGAGCAGTACTTC. Filled out from reference TRBV5-1 and TRBJ2-7, the complete variable domain reads KAGVTQTPRYLIKTRGQQVTLSCSPISGHRSVSWYQQTPGQGLQFLFEYFSETQRNKGNFPGRFSGRQFSNSRSEMNVSTLELGDSALYLCASSPLTSAASEQYFGPGTRLTVT.

The V gene is TRBV2, the J gene TRBJ2-4, with D possibly matching TRBD2 (6 bases). The CDR3 consists of 13 residues. Germline V gene sequence: CDR1 SNHLY, CDR2 FYNNEI. The V and J ends lost 10 bases and 6 bases respectively, with 16 bases between them. This CDR3 reads CATNKGAGNIQYF. DNA for the CDR3: TGTGCCACTAACAAGGGAGCGGGAAACATTCAGTACTTC.

The rearrangement links TRBV13 to TRBJ1-5, with D uncertain. The CDR3 sequence is 14 residues long. V lost 0 bases and J lost 3, with 6 bases in between. Per the germline V gene, CDR1 is PRHDT and CDR2 is FYEKMQ (reference sequence). CDR3 protein: CASSLGQTNQPQHF. The CDR3 coding sequence is TGTGCCAGCAGCTTAGGACAGACCAATCAGCCCCAGCATTTT.

This clone was seen only once. V is TRBV19 and J is TRBJ2-1; no reliable D call. Germline V gives CDR1 LNHDA, CDR2 SQIVND (reference sequence). This CDR3 region has 13 residues. Deletions cut 3 bases from V and 8 bases from J, with 11 bases between. CDR3 sequence reads: CASSISRVDEQFF. CDR3 sequence (DNA): TGTGCCAGTAGTATTTCCCGTGTTGATGAGCAGTTCTTC.

The rearrangement joins TRBV2 to TRBJ1-3; no reliable D call. The length of the CDR3 is 15 residues. V lost 2 bases and J lost 0, with 8 bases in between. CDR1 and CDR2 (germline): SNHLY, FYNNEI. The CDR3 DNA follows: TGTGCCAGCAGTGAACAGGCCGGCTCTGGAAACACCATATATTTT. Its translation: CASSEQAGSGNTIYF. The complete variable domain, with remaining parts taken from reference TRBV2 and TRBJ1-3, reads EPEVTQTPSHQVTQMGQEVILRCVPISNHLYFYWYRQILGQKVEFLVSFYNNEISEKSEIFDDQFSVERPDGSNFTLKIRSTKLEDSAMYFCASSEQAGSGNTIYFGEGSWLTVV.

The V call is TRBV5-1, the J call TRBJ2-7; the D is unclear. Trimming left V 4 bases short and J 2 bases short, with 13 bases between. Germline V gene data show CDR1 as SGHRS and CDR2 as YFSETQ. The CDR3 runs 14 residues. The CDR3 DNA sequence: TGCGCCAGCAGCCTGGGCCCCGGAGCCTACGAGCAGTACTTC. Translation gives CASSLGPGAYEQYF.

This chain joins TRBV19 and TRBJ1-1; TRBD1 aligns across 9 bases. Unmatched junction bases numbered 8, after V lost 7 bases and J lost 2 bases. The CDR3 has 15 residues. Germline CDR1 is LNHDA and CDR2 is SQIVND (reference sequence). DNA of the CDR3: TGTGCCAGTAAGGGACAGGGAAGTCGAAACACTGAAGCTTTCTTT. Translating gives CASKGQGSRNTEAFF. Supplemented by reference TRBV19 and TRBJ1-1, the full variable domain reads DGGITQSPKYLFRKEGQNVTLSCEQNLNHDAMYWYRQDPGQGLRLIYYSQIVNDFQKGDIAEGYSVSREKKESFPLTVTSAQKNPTAFYLCASKGQGSRNTEAFFGQGTRLTVV.

This chain uses TRBV5-8 with TRBJ1-6; unclear D gene. In germline, CDR1 is SGHTS, CDR2 YDEGEE. The CDR3 is 15 residues long. Trimming removed 1 base at V and 6 bases at J, with 11 bases between. Written as DNA, the CDR3 is TGTGCCAGCAGCTTGACGAGGAGTCTTAATTCACCCCTCCACTTT. Its protein is CASSLTRSLNSPLHF. The full variable domain, with the rest looked up from reference TRBV5-8 and TRBJ1-6, is EAGVTQSPTHLIKTRGQQATLRCSPISGHTSVYWYQQALGLGLQFLLWYDEGEERNRGNFPPRFSGRQFPNYSSELNVNALELEDSALYLCASSLTRSLNSPLHFGNGTRLTVT.

The chain uses TRBV18 and TRBJ1-1; TRBD1 matches 7 bases. V trimming: 5 bases; J trimming: 6 bases; junction bases outside the gene matches: 3. CDR1 is KGHSH and CDR2 is LQKENI in the germline V gene. The CDR3 has 12 residues. DNA of the CDR3: TGTGCCAGCTCATCAGGGGGGCCTGAAGCTTTCTTT. It codes for CASSSGGPEAFF.

The chain uses TRBV24-1 and TRBJ1-1; 8 bases line up with TRBD1. The CDR3 loop spans 15 amino acids. V lost 3 bases and J lost 1; bases outside the gene matches: 3. From germline, CDR1 is KGHDR and CDR2 SFDVKD. CDR3 amino acids: CATSDAGTGNTEAFF. CDR3 nucleotide sequence: TGTGCCACCAGTGATGCCGGGACAGGGAACACTGAAGCTTTCTTT.

This clone showed up many times. This specimen includes other DNA sequences encoding the same CDR3. In nucleotides, the CDR3 is TGCGCCAGCAGCTATACAGGGGACACTGAAGCTTTCTTT. Protein: CASSYTGDTEAFF. The gene calls are TRBV5-1 and TRBJ1-1; 7 positions match TRBD1. The CDR3 spans 13 residues. The V and J ends lost 3 bases and 3 bases, in that order; junction bases with no gene match: 2. CDR1 and CDR2 from the germline V gene are SGHRS and YFSETQ.

CDR3 bases: TGTGCCTGGAGTGTACTGTTAGATACGCAGTATTTT. This encodes CAWSVLLDTQYF. The chain is built from TRBV30 and TRBJ2-3; D call uncertain. CDR3 length equals 12 residues. The germline V gene encodes CDR1 GTSNPN and CDR2 SVGIG (reference sequence). Trimming pared 0 bases from V and 5 bases from J, leaving 6 bases between.